Listed below are T cell receptor beta chains from one sample, sequenced in a study of chemoradiotherapy in HPV16-positive cancers. The data were produced by immunoSEQ multiplex PCR, yet TCRdb's version contains in-frame clones alone and is incomplete. The table records tens of thousands of clones, roughly 87% of them present only once. The material was blood, obtained from a patient who underwent chemoradiotherapy. The receptor set was obtained from a human donor with HPV-associated anogenital cancer. CDR3s include the opening cysteine and the closing phenylalanine or tryptophan. Fields, in order: D gene, clone size, V gene, J gene, CDR3 protein, CDR3 DNA. A D gene is named only where the DNA matches it firmly. A clone size is listed for some rows: how often the clone was seen (once, few, many), or a class if it is expanded.

d_call: TRBD1; clone_size: NA; v_call: TRBV9; j_call: TRBJ1-6; cdr3_aa: CASSVAGDSRNSPLHF; cdr3_nt: TGTGCCAGCAGCGTAGCGGGGGACAGTAGGAATTCACCCCTCCACTTT
d_call: NA; clone_size: NA; v_call: TRBV9; j_call: TRBJ1-1; cdr3_aa: CASSVDVGMNTEAFF; cdr3_nt: TGTGCCAGCAGCGTAGACGTGGGCATGAACACTGAAGCTTTCTTT
d_call: TRBD2; clone_size: NA; v_call: TRBV5-6; j_call: TRBJ2-7; cdr3_aa: CASCRYSGSSYEQYF; cdr3_nt: TGTGCCAGCTGCAGGTACAGCGGGAGCTCCTACGAGCAGTACTTC
d_call: NA; clone_size: NA; v_call: TRBV6-1; j_call: TRBJ1-6; cdr3_aa: CASSEDDEGGSPLHF; cdr3_nt: TGTGCCAGCAGTGAAGATGACGAGGGTGGTTCACCCCTCCACTTT
d_call: NA; clone_size: NA; v_call: TRBV6-5; j_call: TRBJ1-2; cdr3_aa: CASSYSGQGNGYTF; cdr3_nt: TGTGCCAGCAGTTACTCTGGGCAGGGAAATGGCTACACCTTC
d_call: NA; clone_size: NA; v_call: TRBV10-1; j_call: TRBJ2-4; cdr3_aa: CASTLPREAENIQYF; cdr3_nt: TGCGCCAGCACCCTACCCAGGGAGGCCGAAAACATTCAGTACTTC
d_call: TRBD2; clone_size: NA; v_call: TRBV7-6; j_call: TRBJ2-1; cdr3_aa: CASSPHAGTSGRNEQFF; cdr3_nt: TGTGCCAGCAGCCCGCATGCGGGCACTAGCGGGCGGAATGAGCAGTTCTTC
d_call: NA; clone_size: NA; v_call: TRBV25-1; j_call: TRBJ2-7; cdr3_aa: CASSESREGDEQYF; cdr3_nt: TGTGCCAGCAGTGAATCCAGGGAAGGAGACGAGCAGTACTTC
d_call: NA; clone_size: NA; v_call: TRBV28; j_call: TRBJ1-5; cdr3_aa: CASSLDMEGQPQHF; cdr3_nt: TGTGCCAGCAGTTTAGATATGGAGGGACAGCCCCAGCATTTT
d_call: TRBD1; clone_size: medium-sized; v_call: TRBV19; j_call: TRBJ1-2; cdr3_aa: CASSPDRGGYTF; cdr3_nt: TGTGCCAGTAGCCCTGACAGGGGCGGCTACACCTTC
d_call: TRBD1; clone_size: NA; v_call: TRBV6-5; j_call: TRBJ2-3; cdr3_aa: CASSTDRGDTQYF; cdr3_nt: TGTGCCAGCAGTACCGACAGGGGTGATACGCAGTATTTT
d_call: NA; clone_size: NA; v_call: TRBV6-5; j_call: TRBJ1-2; cdr3_aa: CASSSQGASYGYTF; cdr3_nt: TGTGCCAGCAGTTCTCAGGGAGCTAGCTATGGCTACACCTTC
d_call: NA; clone_size: NA; v_call: TRBV5-4; j_call: TRBJ2-1; cdr3_aa: CASSPDWSTWNEQFF; cdr3_nt: TGTGCCAGCAGCCCCGACTGGAGCACGTGGAATGAGCAGTTCTTC
d_call: NA; clone_size: NA; v_call: TRBV6-6; j_call: TRBJ2-7; cdr3_aa: CASSFPRTLEQYF; cdr3_nt: TGTGCCAGCAGTTTCCCCAGGACCCTCGAGCAGTACTTC
d_call: TRBD2; clone_size: NA; v_call: TRBV5-4; j_call: TRBJ2-1; cdr3_aa: CASSPGLADEQFF; cdr3_nt: TGTGCCAGCAGCCCGGGACTAGCGGACGAGCAGTTCTTC
d_call: NA; clone_size: NA; v_call: TRBV30; j_call: TRBJ1-1; cdr3_aa: CAWSKGGDTEAFF; cdr3_nt: TGTGCCTGGAGTAAGGGGGGGGACACTGAAGCTTTCTTT
d_call: NA; clone_size: once; v_call: TRBV5-4; j_call: TRBJ1-4; cdr3_aa: CASSLDLTEEKLFF; cdr3_nt: TGTGCCAGCAGCTTGGACCTCACAGAAGAAAAACTGTTTTTT
d_call: NA; clone_size: NA; v_call: TRBV6-1; j_call: TRBJ1-2; cdr3_aa: CASSEQPGQRFYTF; cdr3_nt: TGTGCCAGCAGTGAACAGCCAGGACAGCGCTTCTACACCTTC
d_call: NA; clone_size: NA; v_call: TRBV7-9; j_call: TRBJ1-1; cdr3_aa: CASRLNRDTEAFF; cdr3_nt: TGTGCCAGCAGACTAAACAGGGACACTGAAGCTTTCTTT
d_call: NA; clone_size: NA; v_call: TRBV5-4; j_call: TRBJ1-3; cdr3_aa: CASSLWEPGNTIYF; cdr3_nt: TGTGCCAGCAGCTTGTGGGAGCCAGGAAACACCATATATTTT
d_call: NA; clone_size: NA; v_call: TRBV7-2; j_call: TRBJ1-5; cdr3_aa: CASSLLGDQPQHF; cdr3_nt: TGTGCCAGCAGCCTCTTGGGTGATCAGCCCCAGCATTTT
d_call: NA; clone_size: NA; v_call: TRBV6-5; j_call: TRBJ1-2; cdr3_aa: CASSYSGRGINYGYTF; cdr3_nt: TGTGCCAGCAGTTACTCGGGTCGAGGGATCAACTATGGCTACACCTTC
d_call: NA; clone_size: NA; v_call: TRBV19; j_call: TRBJ2-7; cdr3_aa: CASLEDGPRIYEQYF; cdr3_nt: TGTGCCAGTTTGGAAGACGGACCTCGGATCTACGAGCAGTACTTC
d_call: NA; clone_size: NA; v_call: TRBV30; j_call: TRBJ1-1; cdr3_aa: CAWSPPDTNTEAFF; cdr3_nt: TGTGCCTGGAGTCCCCCGGACACCAACACTGAAGCTTTCTTT
d_call: NA; clone_size: NA; v_call: TRBV19; j_call: TRBJ1-5; cdr3_aa: CASSINGWGTSNQPQHF; cdr3_nt: TGTGCCAGTAGTATTAATGGATGGGGGACAAGCAATCAGCCCCAGCATTTT
d_call: TRBD1; clone_size: NA; v_call: TRBV7-2; j_call: TRBJ1-6; cdr3_aa: CASSLVVTGGSPLHF; cdr3_nt: TGTGCCAGCAGCTTAGTAGTGACAGGGGGTTCACCCCTCCACTTT
d_call: TRBD2; clone_size: NA; v_call: TRBV7-9; j_call: TRBJ2-3; cdr3_aa: CASSPNAGGSTDTQYF; cdr3_nt: TGTGCCAGCAGCCCCAATGCCGGGGGGAGTACAGATACGCAGTATTTT
d_call: NA; clone_size: few; v_call: TRBV6-1; j_call: TRBJ1-1; cdr3_aa: CASRAGDTEAFF; cdr3_nt: TGTGCCAGCAGGGCCGGGGACACTGAAGCTTTCTTT
d_call: TRBD2; clone_size: NA; v_call: TRBV4-2; j_call: TRBJ2-3; cdr3_aa: CASSQREGWGADTQYF; cdr3_nt: TGTGCCAGCAGCCAACGGGAGGGGTGGGGCGCAGATACGCAGTATTTT
d_call: NA; clone_size: NA; v_call: TRBV7-9; j_call: TRBJ2-4; cdr3_aa: CASSLAAKNIQYF; cdr3_nt: TGTGCCAGCAGCTTAGCGGCCAAAAACATTCAGTACTTC
d_call: NA; clone_size: NA; v_call: TRBV27; j_call: TRBJ2-1; cdr3_aa: CASSLYSRDEQFF; cdr3_nt: TGTGCCAGCAGTTTATATAGCAGGGATGAGCAGTTCTTC
d_call: NA; clone_size: NA; v_call: TRBV7-9; j_call: TRBJ2-7; cdr3_aa: CASSGAGAGEQYF; cdr3_nt: TGTGCCAGCAGCGGGGCAGGGGCAGGGGAGCAGTACTTC
d_call: NA; clone_size: NA; v_call: TRBV5-4; j_call: TRBJ1-3; cdr3_aa: CASSLKAGNTIYF; cdr3_nt: TGTGCCAGCAGCTTGAAGGCTGGAAACACCATATATTTT
d_call: NA; clone_size: once; v_call: TRBV4-2; j_call: TRBJ1-1; cdr3_aa: CASSQERDTEAFF; cdr3_nt: TGTGCCAGCAGCCAAGAAAGGGACACTGAAGCTTTCTTT
d_call: NA; clone_size: NA; v_call: TRBV5-6; j_call: TRBJ1-4; cdr3_aa: CASSLAGAGGEKLFF; cdr3_nt: TGTGCCAGCAGCTTGGCCGGGGCGGGGGGTGAAAAACTGTTTTTT
d_call: NA; clone_size: NA; v_call: TRBV7-7; j_call: TRBJ2-2; cdr3_aa: CASSPSPDSNTGELFF; cdr3_nt: TGTGCCAGCAGCCCTAGCCCTGACAGTAACACCGGGGAGCTGTTTTTT
d_call: NA; clone_size: NA; v_call: TRBV27; j_call: TRBJ2-3; cdr3_aa: CASSLGGHDTDTQYF; cdr3_nt: TGTGCCAGCAGTTTAGGGGGACACGACACAGATACGCAGTATTTT
d_call: NA; clone_size: few; v_call: TRBV6-6; j_call: TRBJ1-5; cdr3_aa: CASSPQGDHQPQHF; cdr3_nt: TGTGCCAGCAGTCCACAAGGGGATCACCAGCCCCAGCATTTT
d_call: NA; clone_size: NA; v_call: TRBV19; j_call: TRBJ1-3; cdr3_aa: CASNPRSSGNTIYF; cdr3_nt: TGTGCCAGTAATCCGCGGAGCTCTGGAAACACCATATATTTT
d_call: NA; clone_size: NA; v_call: TRBV5-1; j_call: TRBJ1-4; cdr3_aa: CASSLAGLSSNEKLFF; cdr3_nt: TGCGCCAGCAGCTTGGCAGGCTTGAGTTCTAATGAAAAACTGTTTTTT
d_call: NA; clone_size: NA; v_call: TRBV9; j_call: TRBJ1-2; cdr3_aa: CASSDFRGDKGYTF; cdr3_nt: TGTGCCAGCAGCGATTTTAGGGGAGATAAGGGCTACACCTTC
d_call: NA; clone_size: NA; v_call: TRBV6-6; j_call: TRBJ2-7; cdr3_aa: CASSYSDSSYEQYF; cdr3_nt: TGTGCCAGCAGTTACTCCGACAGCTCCTACGAGCAGTACTTC
d_call: NA; clone_size: NA; v_call: TRBV28; j_call: TRBJ2-7; cdr3_aa: CASSFRDFNYEQYF; cdr3_nt: TGTGCCAGCAGTTTTAGGGACTTCAACTACGAGCAGTACTTC
d_call: NA; clone_size: once; v_call: TRBV5-6; j_call: TRBJ1-1; cdr3_aa: CASSTRAYRDTEAFF; cdr3_nt: TGTGCCAGCAGCACGCGGGCGTACAGGGACACTGAAGCTTTCTTT
d_call: TRBD2; clone_size: large; v_call: TRBV5-6; j_call: TRBJ2-7; cdr3_aa: CASSFPGGPNEQYF; cdr3_nt: TGTGCCAGCAGCTTCCCGGGGGGGCCCAACGAGCAGTACTTC
d_call: NA; clone_size: few; v_call: TRBV11-2; j_call: TRBJ1-6; cdr3_aa: CASSYQDSPNSPLHF; cdr3_nt: TGTGCCAGCTCCTATCAGGACAGTCCCAATTCACCCCTCCACTTT
d_call: TRBD1; clone_size: NA; v_call: TRBV6-5; j_call: TRBJ2-2; cdr3_aa: CASSYLGTGAPGELFF; cdr3_nt: TGTGCCAGCAGTTACCTGGGGACAGGGGCTCCCGGGGAGCTGTTTTTT
d_call: TRBD2; clone_size: NA; v_call: TRBV9; j_call: TRBJ2-7; cdr3_aa: CASSLSASGSSYEQYF; cdr3_nt: TGTGCCAGCAGCCTCTCTGCCAGCGGGAGCTCCTACGAGCAGTACTTC
d_call: TRBD2; clone_size: NA; v_call: TRBV27; j_call: TRBJ2-1; cdr3_aa: CASSFPPRGGSYNEQFF; cdr3_nt: TGTGCCAGCAGTTTCCCTCCCCGGGGGGGCTCCTACAATGAGCAGTTCTTC
d_call: TRBD2; clone_size: NA; v_call: TRBV7-9; j_call: TRBJ2-7; cdr3_aa: CASSSIGLAGSYEQYF; cdr3_nt: TGTGCCAGCAGCTCCATAGGACTAGCGGGGTCCTACGAGCAGTACTTC
d_call: TRBD1; clone_size: NA; v_call: TRBV7-8; j_call: TRBJ1-5; cdr3_aa: CASSLAVTGGSNQPQHF; cdr3_nt: TGTGCCAGCAGCTTAGCGGTAACAGGGGGCAGCAATCAGCCCCAGCATTTT
d_call: TRBD1; clone_size: NA; v_call: TRBV19; j_call: TRBJ1-2; cdr3_aa: CASSSRTGPNYGYTF; cdr3_nt: TGTGCCAGTAGTTCTCGGACAGGGCCGAACTATGGCTACACCTTC
d_call: NA; clone_size: NA; v_call: TRBV5-1; j_call: TRBJ1-2; cdr3_aa: CASSLAWGVNYGYTF; cdr3_nt: TGCGCCAGCAGCTTGGCCTGGGGGGTCAACTATGGCTACACCTTC
d_call: TRBD1; clone_size: NA; v_call: TRBV6-5; j_call: TRBJ1-1; cdr3_aa: CASSQGQGPKAFF; cdr3_nt: TGTGCCAGCAGCCAGGGACAGGGCCCGAAAGCTTTCTTT
d_call: NA; clone_size: NA; v_call: TRBV10-3; j_call: TRBJ2-5; cdr3_aa: CAIRQEAARWETQYF; cdr3_nt: TGTGCCATCAGGCAGGAGGCGGCAAGATGGGAGACCCAGTACTTC